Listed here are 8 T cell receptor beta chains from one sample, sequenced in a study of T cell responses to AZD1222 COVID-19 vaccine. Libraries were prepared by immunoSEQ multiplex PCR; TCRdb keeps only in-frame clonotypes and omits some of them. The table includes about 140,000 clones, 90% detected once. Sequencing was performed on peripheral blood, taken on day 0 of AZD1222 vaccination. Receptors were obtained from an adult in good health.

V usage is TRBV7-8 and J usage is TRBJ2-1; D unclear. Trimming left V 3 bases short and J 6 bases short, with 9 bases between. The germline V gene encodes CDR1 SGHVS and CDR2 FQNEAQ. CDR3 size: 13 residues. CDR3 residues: CASSFSSANEQFF. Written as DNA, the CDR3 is TGTGCCAGCAGCTTCAGCTCGGCCAATGAGCAGTTCTTC.

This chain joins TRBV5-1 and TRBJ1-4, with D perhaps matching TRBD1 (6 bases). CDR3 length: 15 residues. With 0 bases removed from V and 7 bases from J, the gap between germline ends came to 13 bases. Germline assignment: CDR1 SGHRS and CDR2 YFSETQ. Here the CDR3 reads CASSLEGVKGEKLFF. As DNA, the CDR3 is TGCGCCAGCAGCTTGGAGGGGGTCAAGGGTGAAAAACTGTTTTTT.

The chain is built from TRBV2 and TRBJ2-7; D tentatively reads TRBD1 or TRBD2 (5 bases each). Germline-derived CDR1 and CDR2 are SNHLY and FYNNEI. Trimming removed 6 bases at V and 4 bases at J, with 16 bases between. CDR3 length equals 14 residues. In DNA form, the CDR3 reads TGTGCCAGCAGAAGCCGGGACGGACCTTACGAGCAGTACTTC. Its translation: CASRSRDGPYEQYF.

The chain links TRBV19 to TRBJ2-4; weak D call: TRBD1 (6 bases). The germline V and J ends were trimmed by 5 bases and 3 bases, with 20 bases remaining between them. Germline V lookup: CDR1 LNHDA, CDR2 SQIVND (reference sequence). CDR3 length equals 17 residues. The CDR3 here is CASSPHMQGIDKNIQYF. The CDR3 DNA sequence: TGTGCCAGTAGTCCCCATATGCAGGGGATTGACAAAAACATTCAGTACTTC.

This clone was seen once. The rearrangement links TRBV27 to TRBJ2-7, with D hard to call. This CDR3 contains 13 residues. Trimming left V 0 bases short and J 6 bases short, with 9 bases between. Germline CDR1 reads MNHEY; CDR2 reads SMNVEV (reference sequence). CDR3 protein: CASSLSYQLEQYF. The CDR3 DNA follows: TGTGCCAGCAGTTTATCATACCAACTCGAGCAGTACTTC.

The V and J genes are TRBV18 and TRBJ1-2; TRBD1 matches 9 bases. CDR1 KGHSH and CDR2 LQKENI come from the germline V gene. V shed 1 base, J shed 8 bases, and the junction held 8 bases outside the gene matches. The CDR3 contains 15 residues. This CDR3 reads CASSPRARQGEGYTF. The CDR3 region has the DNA TGTGCCAGCTCACCACGGGCCCGACAGGGGGAGGGCTACACCTTC.

The CDR3 DNA reads TGTGCCAGCAGTACCGGACTAGCGGGGACAAATGAGCAGTTCTTC. The encoded protein is CASSTGLAGTNEQFF. The rearrangement joins TRBV6-5 to TRBJ2-1; TRBD2 aligns across 12 bases. V was pared by 5 bases and J by 7 bases, with 6 bases of the junction left unmatched. This CDR3 has 15 amino acids. Germline V gene sequence: CDR1 MNHEY, CDR2 SVGAGI.

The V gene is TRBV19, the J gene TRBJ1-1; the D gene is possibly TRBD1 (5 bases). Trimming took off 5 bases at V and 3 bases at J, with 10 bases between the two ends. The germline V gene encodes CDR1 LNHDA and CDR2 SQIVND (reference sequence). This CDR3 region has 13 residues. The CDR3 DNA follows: TGTGCCAGTAGTCCTGCCAGGGACACTGAAGCTTTCTTT. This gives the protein CASSPARDTEAFF.